This paragraph reports one T cell receptor (beta chain). Its antigen is still unknown. There are no base qualities to consult, and no much larger clone falls within one base. V gives up 2 bases and J gives up 3 bases, and the segment between their germline ends measures 8 bases. Via the germline V gene, CDR1 is KGHSH and CDR2 LQKENI. From the cysteine up to the phenylalanine, the CDR3 has a length of 13 residues. The entry retains the CDR3 DNA only, 39 bases that are in frame from base 1. The sample's treatment or condition label, in plain terms: oral pan-JAK inhibitor, 5-10 mg twice daily. Lesional scalp punch biopsies and peripheral blood were obtained from alopecia areata patients. After PBMCs were isolated by density centrifugation and stained for CD3, CD4 and CD8, a FACSAria was used to sort CD4+ and CD8+ T cells. The data are from a study of CD8+ T cells in alopecia areata (dated by TCRdb to the late 2010s). Some background on the complete study: Treated patients were enrolled in an open-label pilot trial of oral tofacitinib at 5 to 10 mg twice daily for moderate-to-severe alopecia areata. Patients received tofacitinib for 6 to 18 months and were then followed off drug for 6 months to check for delayed response and recurrence. For the treated patients, the SALT score, which quantifies what percentage of scalp surface area is affected, served as the measure of disease severity. In both human patients and the C3H/HeJ mouse model, the study applied high-throughput TCRbeta sequencing to look at T cell clonal expansion in alopecia areata. On the human side, TCRbeta sequencing was run on scalp tissue and on sorted CD4+ and CD8+ peripheral blood T cells from healthy controls and from alopecia areata patients with either patchy or totalis/universalis disease. Biopsies were taken from tofacitinib-treated patients at baseline and again at 4 and 24 weeks into treatment, and several of those patients also had a later scalp biopsy. Scalp clonality was compared among normal scalp (n=4), patchy alopecia areata scalp (n=8), and alopecia totalis/universalis scalp (n=8). The RNA source kit depended on sample type: the PAXgene miRNA kit for fixed scalp, the miRNeasy kit for PBMCs, and the RNeasy kit for mouse skin. TCRbeta CDR3 regions were amplified by immunoSEQ multiplex PCR with 35 Vbeta forward and 13 Jbeta reverse primers.

Library creation used the immunoSEQ multiplex PCR assay. RNA was extracted from all samples and reverse transcribed into cDNA as template for TCR sequencing. First-strand cDNA was synthesized using SuperScript III with a 2:1 mix of oligo-dT and random hexamers. A synthetic immune receptor repertoire was used to measure amplification bias, and any remaining bias was corrected computationally. The source study handled its data this way. After raw reads were preprocessed to remove errors, the CDR3 was defined following IMGT conventions as running from the conserved cysteine to phenylalanine. Clonality was calculated as 1 minus Shannon entropy normalized by log2 of the number of productive unique TCRs. Scalp TCRbeta sequences were cross-referenced with sorted blood CD4 and CD8 repertoires so that the CD4 or CD8 identity of scalp clones could be inferred. TCRdb re-hosts the immuneACCESS table, in-frame sequences only. Its copies lack some clones; in the studies checked, an unresolved V gene accounts for under half of them, and the cause for the rest is not known. The V and J calls and clone size are taken from that table; D and trimming were inferred from the DNA. The sample yields around 170,000 clones; approximately 49% were counted once. Of the sample, 9.5% to 13% is held by the ten largest clones.

The paper as a whole reports these results and caveats: Lesional scalp, especially in alopecia totalis/universalis, showed higher clonality and more expanded CD8+ clones than normal scalp, suggesting antigenic drive. The treated cohort was small, with a single nonresponder, so links between baseline CD8+ expansion and response need larger studies. During tofacitinib treatment, many expanded lesional clones remained in scalp and blood, and this persistence may partly explain relapse after treatment is stopped. Unlike mouse skin, which is dominated by gammadelta T cells, normal human skin has resident alphabeta T cells that are also sequenced, and this complicates analysis of the scalp TCR repertoire. Compared with mice, TCR sequences shared between patients were less clear, possibly partly because of HLA diversity across the patient population. With tofacitinib, both scalp clonality and the number of expanded CD8+ clones among the top 100 scalp clones went down significantly.

The sequence was obtained from a human donor with alopecia areata. The V and J segments used are TRBV18 and TRBJ2-7; the D gene identity is not certain. Sequenced here: CD8+ T cells sorted from blood, sampled at week 52, from a patient treated with tofacitinib. The DNA sequence is TGTGCCAGCTCACCAGAGGACGGCTACGAGCAGTACTTC. The translation is CASSPEDGYEQYF.